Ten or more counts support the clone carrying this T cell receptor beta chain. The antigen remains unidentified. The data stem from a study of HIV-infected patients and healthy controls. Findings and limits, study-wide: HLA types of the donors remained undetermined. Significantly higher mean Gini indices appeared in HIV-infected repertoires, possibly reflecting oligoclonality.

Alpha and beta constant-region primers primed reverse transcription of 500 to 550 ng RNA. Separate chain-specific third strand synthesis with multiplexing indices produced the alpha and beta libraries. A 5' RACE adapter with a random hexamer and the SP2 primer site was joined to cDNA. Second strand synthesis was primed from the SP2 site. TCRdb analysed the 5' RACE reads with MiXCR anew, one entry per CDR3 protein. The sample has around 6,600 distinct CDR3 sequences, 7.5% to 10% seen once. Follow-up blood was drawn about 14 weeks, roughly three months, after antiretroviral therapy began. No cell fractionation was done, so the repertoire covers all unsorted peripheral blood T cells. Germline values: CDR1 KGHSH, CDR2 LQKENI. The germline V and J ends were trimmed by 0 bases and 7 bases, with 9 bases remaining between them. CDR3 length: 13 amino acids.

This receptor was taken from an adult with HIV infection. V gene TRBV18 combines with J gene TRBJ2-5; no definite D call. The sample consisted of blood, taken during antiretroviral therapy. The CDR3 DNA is TGTGCCAGCTCACCACCCTCGGGTTGGACCCAGTACTTC. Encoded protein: CASSPPSGWTQYF. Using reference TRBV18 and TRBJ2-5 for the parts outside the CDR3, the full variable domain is NAGVMQNPRHLVRRRGQEARLRCSPMKGHSHVYWYRQLPEEGLKFMVYLQKENIIDESGMPKERFSAEFPKEGPSILRIQQVVRGDSAAYFCASSPPSGWTQYFGPGTRLLVL.